Each of the 21 T cell receptor beta chains below was sequenced from the same sample in a study of cytomegalovirus exposure and HLA in healthy donors. PCR primers comprised 60 Vbeta and 13 Jbeta primers. Generated by immunoSEQ multiplex PCR, the TCRdb table keeps only in-frame clones and is missing some. The data show tens of thousands of clones, roughly 73% seen once. Sequences were obtained from PBMCs. Source of these receptors: a middle-aged woman in good health and CMV-seronegative.

V and J are TRBV6-1 and TRBJ2-7, with 9 nucleotides matching TRBD1. Germline values: CDR1 MNHNS, CDR2 SASEGT. This CDR3 is built from 17 residues. J was trimmed by 0 bases and V by 4 bases; bases with no gene match: 10. The CDR3 region is CASSASEGQGNSYEQYF. The CDR3, as DNA: TGTGCCAGCAGTGCCTCGGAGGGACAGGGCAACTCCTACGAGCAGTACTTC.

The chain uses TRBV15 and TRBJ2-7; D is uncertain. CDR1 LNHNV and CDR2 YYDKDF come from the germline V gene (reference sequence). V was cut by 0 bases and J by 6 bases, with 18 bases left in between. The CDR3 spans 16 residues. CDR3 region: CATSRDRPLRGGEQYF. The CDR3 nucleotides are TGTGCCACCAGCAGAGATAGGCCCTTAAGAGGTGGCGAGCAGTACTTC.

The rearrangement links TRBV4-3 to TRBJ1-6; the D is unclear. Germline CDR1 reads LGHNA; CDR2 reads YSLEER. V gave up 4 bases and J gave up 0 bases, with 4 bases separating them. The CDR3 loop spans 14 amino acids. CDR3 nucleotides: TGCGCCAGCAGCCCCAGCTCCTATAATTCACCCCTCCACTTT. Translation gives CASSPSSYNSPLHF.

This chain links TRBV4-2 with TRBJ2-5, with 10 positions matching TRBD2. Trimming at V came to 0 bases and at J to 2 bases, leaving 3 bases not matched to a gene. The CDR3 extends over 16 amino acids. The germline V gene has CDR1 LGHNA and CDR2 YNFKEQ. CDR3 amino acids: CASSQDTSGEQETQYF. The CDR3 DNA reads TGTGCCAGCAGCCAAGATACTAGCGGGGAACAAGAGACCCAGTACTTC.

The rearrangement links TRBV10-2 to TRBJ1-5; 7 bases fit TRBD1. From germline, CDR1 is WSHSY and CDR2 SAAADI. The CDR3 has 13 amino acids. V gave up 4 bases and J gave up 7 bases; unmatched junction bases: 4. CDR3 bases: TGCGCCAGCAGTGGACAGGGCAGGCAGCCCCAGCATTTT. Amino acid sequence: CASSGQGRQPQHF.

This clone came up once. Sequence at one end of the junction differs from germline and may be a read error. The chain uses TRBV19 and TRBJ1-2; D unclear. CDR3 length: 11 amino acids. Germline-derived CDR1 and CDR2 are LNHDA and SQIVND (reference sequence). The CDR3 DNA is TGTGCCAGTGAGCGAGGCTATGGCTACCCCTTC. Protein: CASERGYGYPF. Combining the CDR3 with reference TRBV19 and TRBJ1-2 gives the whole variable domain DGGITQSPKYLFRKEGQNVTLSCEQNLNHDAMYWYRQDPGQGLRLIYYSQIVNDFQKGDIAEGYSVSREKKESFPLTVTSAQKNPTAFYLCASERGYGYPFGSGTRLTVV.

This clone was seen only a few times. The chain combines TRBV30 with TRBJ1-1, with 7 positions matching TRBD1. Germline V gene lookup returns CDR1 GTSNPN and CDR2 SVGIG (reference sequence). The junction had 3 bases not matched to a gene; V was cut back by 0 bases and J by 5 bases. CDR3 length equals 13 residues. CDR3 in DNA: TGTGCCTGGAGTGTTGAGACAGGGACTGAAGCTTTCTTT. This sequence encodes CAWSVETGTEAFF.

The chain joins TRBV6-5 to TRBJ2-7, with 7 nucleotides matching TRBD2. The ends lost 6 bases at V and 7 bases at J; junction bases unmatched: 3. CDR1 MNHEY and CDR2 SVGAGI come from the germline V gene. The CDR3 has 11 residues. Here the CDR3 DNA reads TGTGCCAGCAGCCCGGGACTAGAGCAGTACTTC. Its translation: CASSPGLEQYF.

Turning to this clone: Within the sample, other DNA sequences also encode this same CDR3. The gene calls are TRBV25-1 and TRBJ1-2, with 9 bases lining up with TRBD1. The CDR3 sequence is 12 residues long. Germline V lookup: CDR1 MGHDK, CDR2 SYGVNS. V shed 6 bases, J shed 7 bases, and the junction held 3 bases outside the gene matches. The CDR3 reads CASRTGGSGYTF. The CDR3 DNA sequence: TGTGCCAGCAGGACAGGGGGGAGTGGCTACACCTTC.

The chain has TRBV7-2 and TRBJ2-1; perhaps TRBD2 as D (6 bases). The CDR3 contains 12 residues. V was pared by 5 bases and J by 8 bases, with 10 bases between. The germline V gene encodes CDR1 SGHTA and CDR2 FQGNSA. The CDR3 DNA follows: TGTGCCAGCAGCCTATGGGGGGATGAGCAGTTCTTC. This codes for CASSLWGDEQFF.

With regard to this clone: At one boundary the junction diverges from the germline segment, which might be a read error. This rearrangement joins TRBV7-7 to TRBJ2-1; a possible D gene is TRBD2 (7 bases). CDR1 and CDR2 from the germline V gene are SSHAT and FNYEAQ (reference sequence). The CDR3 is made up of 16 amino acids. CDR3: CASSSSWAGAYNEQFF. CDR3 DNA sequence: TGTGCTAGCAGCTCGTCCTGGGCGGGGGCTTACAATGAGCAGTTCTTC.

A word on this clone: Germline and junction disagree at one end, which may indicate a read error. J is TRBJ1-5 and V is TRBV19, with 10 bases that match TRBD1. Germline CDR1 LNHDA, CDR2 SQIVND (reference sequence). The CDR3 covers 16 residues. CDR3 nucleotide sequence: TGTGCCAGTAGTATTCCCCAACTGACAGGGGGCATGCCCCAGAATTTT. It specifies CASSIPQLTGGMPQNF.

This chain uses TRBV29-1 with TRBJ2-7, with TRBD1 as a possible D gene (5 bases). The V end was cut by 6 bases, the J end by 1 base, with 10 bases between. Germline CDR1 and CDR2: SQVTM and ANQGSEA. This CDR3 region has 12 residues. DNA of the CDR3: TGCAGCGTCGGGCAGGGTTCCTACGAGCAGTACTTC. This sequence encodes CSVGQGSYEQYF.

This clone was detected a few times. The V and J genes are TRBV9 and TRBJ2-3; the match to TRBD2 covers 7 bases. The CDR3 is 16 amino acids. The V segment lost 0 bases and the J segment 5 bases; nucleotides outside the gene matches: 9. Germline lookup yields CDR1 SGDLS and CDR2 YYNGEE. The CDR3 DNA is TGTGCCAGCAGCGTAGTTCAGGGAGGGTTTGGAGATACGCAGTATTTT. It specifies CASSVVQGGFGDTQYF.

This clone has just a few counts. The chain recombines TRBV4-3 with TRBJ1-3; TRBD1 matches at 8 bases. The germline gives CDR1 LGHNA, CDR2 YSLEER. The CDR3 totals 18 residues. V dropped 0 bases and J dropped 0; count of bases not matched to a gene: 7. CDR3 nucleotides: TGCGCCAGCAGCCAAGATCCCGGGACAGGAACCTCTGGAAACACCATATATTTT. This gives the protein CASSQDPGTGTSGNTIYF.

The chain has TRBV6-5 and TRBJ1-1, with D possibly TRBD1 on 6 matching bases. The germline V and J ends were trimmed by 6 bases and 0 bases, with 14 bases remaining between them. This CDR3 has 15 amino acids. CDR1 MNHEY and CDR2 SVGAGI come from the germline V gene. CDR3 residues: CASRPLGAMNTEAFF. CDR3 nucleotides: TGTGCCAGCAGGCCTCTGGGGGCAATGAACACTGAAGCTTTCTTT.

J is TRBJ1-3 and V is TRBV10-3; D is undetermined. Germline CDR1 is ENHRY and CDR2 is SYGVKD. This CDR3 has 15 residues. V was trimmed by 3 bases and J by 0 bases, leaving 9 bases between them. CDR3 residues: CAISDTVISGNTIYF. DNA for the CDR3: TGTGCCATCAGTGATACGGTTATCTCTGGAAACACCATATATTTT.

The chain has TRBV15 and TRBJ1-1; 7 bases align to TRBD1. The CDR3 contains 15 residues. The J segment lost 2 bases and the V segment lost 0 bases, leaving 3 bases of the junction unmatched. Germline CDR1 is LNHNV and CDR2 is YYDKDF (reference sequence). CDR3 residues: CATSRETGPNTEAFF. CDR3 nucleotide sequence: TGTGCCACCAGCAGAGAGACAGGGCCAAACACTGAAGCTTTCTTT.

V and J are TRBV7-3 and TRBJ2-2; weak D call: TRBD2 (6 bases). Deletions cut 2 bases from V and 4 bases from J, with 11 bases between. In germline, CDR1 is SGHTA, CDR2 FQGTGA. The CDR3 spans 15 residues. CDR3 amino acids: CASSLGATSTGELFF. The CDR3 DNA follows: TGTGCCAGCAGCTTAGGTGCGACTAGCACCGGGGAGCTGTTTTTT.

The chain uses TRBV6-1 and TRBJ1-1; 7 nucleotides line up with TRBD1. After removal of 3 bases from V and 2 bases from J, the junction contained 3 bases not matched to a gene. The germline V gene has CDR1 MNHNS and CDR2 SASEGT. This CDR3 contains 14 residues. CDR3 sequence (DNA): TGTGCCAGCAGTGAGGGACAGCCAAACACTGAAGCTTTCTTT. It yields the protein CASSEGQPNTEAFF.

The chain couples TRBV12-5 to TRBJ1-2; D possibly corresponds to TRBD1 (6 bases). The CDR3 loop spans 14 amino acids. V lost 6 bases and J 5 bases, leaving 16 bases between the germline ends. Germline values: CDR1 LGHNT, CDR2 FRNRAP. The CDR3 sequence is CASGKQGGVYGYTF. The CDR3 DNA reads TGTGCTAGTGGGAAACAGGGTGGTGTGTATGGCTACACCTTC.